These T cell receptor beta chains were read from a single sample in a study of OX40 agonist ivuxolimab in advanced cancers. Libraries were prepared by immunoSEQ multiplex PCR; TCRdb keeps only in-frame clonotypes and omits some of them. The sample holds 65,000 to 80,000 clones, over 90% seen once. The specimen comprised CD4+ or CD8+ T cells sorted from blood, sampled in a trial of the OX40 agonist ivuxolimab. The receptor source for this set is an adult with an advanced solid tumor such as melanoma, head and neck, liver or kidney cancer. Each CDR3 is given with its conserved first and last residue. A D gene is named only where the DNA matches it firmly. A row's size may be missing; if present it is once, few, many or a size class.

CDR3nt | CDR3aa | j_gene | abundance | v_gene | d_gene
TGCAGCGTACGAGCGACAGGGATTAATCAGCCCCAGCATTTT | CSVRATGINQPQHF | TRBJ1-5 | - | TRBV29-1 | TRBD1
TGTGCCAGCAGTTTAAGGTCAGGGGGCTTCGACGAGCAGTACTTC | CASSLRSGGFDEQYF | TRBJ2-7 | - | TRBV27 | TRBD1
TGTGCCAGCAGCGTAGGGGGCCTAAACCAAGAGACCCAGTACTTC | CASSVGGLNQETQYF | TRBJ2-5 | - | TRBV9 | -
TGTGCCTGGGACGAACGACGGGATTCAAATGAGCAGTTCTTC | CAWDERRDSNEQFF | TRBJ2-1 | - | TRBV30 | -
TGTGCCAGCAGTGCCCACGGGGGGACCGGGAAGGTTAGTGGGGCCAACGTCCTGACTTTC | CASSAHGGTGKVSGANVLTF | TRBJ2-6 | - | TRBV6-4 | TRBD2
TGTGCCAGCAGTGACCGAGCGGGATTGTACGAGACCCAGTACTTC | CASSDRAGLYETQYF | TRBJ2-5 | - | TRBV6-4 | TRBD2
TGTGCCAGCAGACGAAGCGGGGGGGCTGTAGAGACCCAGTACTTC | CASRRSGGAVETQYF | TRBJ2-5 | - | TRBV6-5 | TRBD2
TGTGCCAGCAGTTACGAGCACGGGACTTCGTCGAACACCTTC | CASSYEHGTSSNTF | TRBJ1-2 | - | TRBV6-5 | -
TGTGCCAGCAGCTCTGGACCAGCTACCTACGAGCAGTACTTC | CASSSGPATYEQYF | TRBJ2-7 | - | TRBV5-4 | -
TGTGCCAGCAGTCCCGGACAGTCTGAAGCTTTCTTT | CASSPGQSEAFF | TRBJ1-1 | - | TRBV5-6 | -
TGTGCCAGCAGGGAGATTAGCGAGACCCAGTACTTC | CASREISETQYF | TRBJ2-5 | - | TRBV6-1 | -
TGTGCCAGCAGTTTAAGTGGAACAGGGGGGGGTGGCTACACCTTC | CASSLSGTGGGGYTF | TRBJ1-2 | - | TRBV27 | TRBD1
TGTGCCAGCAGCGCGAGACAGGGGGCGGGTCAGCCCCAGCATTTT | CASSARQGAGQPQHF | TRBJ1-5 | - | TRBV11-1 | TRBD1
TGTGCCAGTAGTATCTCTGGCAGGGGGCCTTCTGGCTACACCTTC | CASSISGRGPSGYTF | TRBJ1-2 | - | TRBV19 | TRBD1
TGTGCCAGCAGCCCACGGGACGTCTCCTACGAGCAGTACTTC | CASSPRDVSYEQYF | TRBJ2-7 | - | TRBV2 | -
TGCGCCAGCAGCCAAGAAGGCAGGGGCGCTGAGAACACTGAAGCTTTCTTT | CASSQEGRGAENTEAFF | TRBJ1-1 | - | TRBV4-3 | -
TGTGCCAGCAGTACAAAACCCCCACAGGGCCACTATAAAGGCTACACCTTC | CASSTKPPQGHYKGYTF | TRBJ1-2 | - | TRBV27 | -
TGTGCCAGCAGTTTCAGGGAATACTCTGGAAACACCATATATTTT | CASSFREYSGNTIYF | TRBJ1-3 | - | TRBV28 | -
TGTGCCAGCAGCCAGGAACTAGCGGGAGGGTACGAGCAGTACTTC | CASSQELAGGYEQYF | TRBJ2-7 | - | TRBV4-2 | TRBD2
TGTGCCAGCACCGGGGACACAGGGGTGACAGATACGCAGTATTTT | CASTGDTGVTDTQYF | TRBJ2-3 | - | TRBV2 | TRBD1
TGTGCCAGCAGTTTACTTGGGGGGAAAGAGACCCAGTACTTC | CASSLLGGKETQYF | TRBJ2-5 | - | TRBV27 | -
TGTGCCAGCAGCCCCGAATGGGGGGGCTCCTACAATGAGCAGTTCTTC | CASSPEWGGSYNEQFF | TRBJ2-1 | once | TRBV27 | TRBD2
TGTGCCAGCAGTGTCCCGGGGGAACAGGGGGCGCATTATAGCAATCAGCCCCAGCATTTT | CASSVPGEQGAHYSNQPQHF | TRBJ1-5 | - | TRBV6-4 | TRBD1
TGCGCCAGCAGCCAGGACCCCGGGGAGAACTATGGCTACACCTTC | CASSQDPGENYGYTF | TRBJ1-2 | - | TRBV4-1 | -
TGTGCCAGCAGCTCCGGGACAGGGGTCTACGAGCAGTACTTC | CASSSGTGVYEQYF | TRBJ2-7 | - | TRBV7-6 | TRBD1
TGCGCCAGCAGCCCTCTGGGTGGGGACAGGAATGAAAAACTGTTTTTT | CASSPLGGDRNEKLFF | TRBJ1-4 | - | TRBV5-1 | TRBD1
TGTGCCAGCAGCTTAGGCGGGGGGGCCAACAATGAGCAGTTCTTC | CASSLGGGANNEQFF | TRBJ2-1 | - | TRBV7-6 | TRBD2
TGTGCCAGCAGCTTGTTTGCCGTCTTTTTAGAAGGCTACACCTTC | CASSLFAVFLEGYTF | TRBJ1-2 | once | TRBV5-6 | -
TGCAGCGTTGAAGATGGGCGGGGATCCTACGAGCAGTACTTC | CSVEDGRGSYEQYF | TRBJ2-7 | once | TRBV29-1 | -
TGTGCCAGCAGTCCGATTCCTCATAGCAGCACAGATACGCAGTATTTT | CASSPIPHSSTDTQYF | TRBJ2-3 | - | TRBV27 | -
TGTGCTAGTGGTTTGGCGCCGGGACTAGCAGAGACCCAGTACTTC | CASGLAPGLAETQYF | TRBJ2-5 | - | TRBV12-5 | TRBD2
TGTGCCAGCAGCCTCCGACAGGGGGACTACAATGAGCAGTTCTTC | CASSLRQGDYNEQFF | TRBJ2-1 | - | TRBV7-3 | TRBD1
TGTGCCAGCAGTTACTGGTCGGGTAATGAAAAACTGTTTTTT | CASSYWSGNEKLFF | TRBJ1-4 | - | TRBV6-5 | -
TGTGCCAGTAGTCCTTCTTCCCTGAACACTGAAGCTTTCTTT | CASSPSSLNTEAFF | TRBJ1-1 | - | TRBV19 | -
TGTGCCAGTAGTATAGGCACCGCCAGCCCCGGGGAGCTGTTTTTT | CASSIGTASPGELFF | TRBJ2-2 | once | TRBV19 | -
TGTGCCAGCTCATACACAGGGGCTGTTCACGAGCAGTACTTC | CASSYTGAVHEQYF | TRBJ2-7 | - | TRBV18 | TRBD1
TGCAGTGCCCCGGGGGTGGGTGAGCAGTACTTC | CSAPGVGEQYF | TRBJ2-5 | - | TRBV20-1 | -
TGTGCCAGCAGCTTAGGGCAGGGCCAAGAGACCCAGTACTTC | CASSLGQGQETQYF | TRBJ2-5 | - | TRBV11-2 | -
TGTGCCACCAGCGGGGAAGCGGGGGGCCCCACAGATACGCAGTATTTT | CATSGEAGGPTDTQYF | TRBJ2-3 | - | TRBV15 | TRBD2
TGTGCCAGCAGCTCACGATACAGAACAGGGGAAGGGAACTATGGCTACACCTTC | CASSSRYRTGEGNYGYTF | TRBJ1-2 | - | TRBV9 | TRBD1
TGTGCCTGGAGTTGGGGGAATGAGCAGTTCTTC | CAWSWGNEQFF | TRBJ2-1 | - | TRBV30 | -
TGTGCCAGCAGTTTAGGTTTCGGGAGAGGCTATGGCTACACCTTC | CASSLGFGRGYGYTF | TRBJ1-2 | - | TRBV27 | -
TGTGCCAGCAGTTTGTGGGGTGGAGAGACCCAGTACTTC | CASSLWGGETQYF | TRBJ2-5 | - | TRBV27 | -